These T cell receptor beta chains were read from a single sample in a study of T cells in Graves' hyperthyroidism and ophthalmopathy. TCRdb independently ran MiXCR on the multiplex PCR reads; one entry per CDR3 protein. The sample has about 400,000 distinct CDR3 sequences; 15% are singletons. Sequencing used blood. The receptors come from a woman aged 30 to 39 with Graves' hyperthyroidism. Each CDR3 is given with its conserved first and last residue. Each record gives: clone size, CDR3 length, V gene, D gene, J gene, CDR3 DNA, CDR3 protein. A D gene is named only where the DNA matches it firmly. The listing skips clone size in some rows; elsewhere it reads once, few, many or a size class.

>.|15|TRBV7-2|TRBD1|TRBJ1-6
TGTGCCAGCAGCTCGAATACAGGGGGCCGATCACCCCTCCACTTT
CASSSNTGGRSPLHF
>many|15|TRBV7-7|.|TRBJ2-1
TGTGCCAGCAGCTTAGGACAGGCGGGGGACAATGAGCAGTTCTTC
CASSLGQAGDNEQFF
>.|16|TRBV7-9|TRBD2|TRBJ2-5
TGTGCCAGCAGCCCGGGGACTAGCGGGGACATAGAGACCCAGTACTTC
CASSPGTSGDIETQYF
>.|17|TRBV5-1|TRBD1|TRBJ2-7
TGCGCCAGCAGCTTGGGGCTCCCGGGACAGGGGACCTACGAGCAGTACTTC
CASSLGLPGQGTYEQYF
>.|16|TRBV14|TRBD2|TRBJ2-3
TGTGCCAGCAGCCGCGGACTAGCGGGACTCAAAAATACGCAGTATTTT
CASSRGLAGLKNTQYF
>.|21|TRBV7-4|TRBD1|TRBJ1-5
TGTGCCAGCAGCTTGCCGGCCGGGACAGGGGGCTACCTCTATAGCAATCAGCCCCAGCATTTT
CASSLPAGTGGYLYSNQPQHF
>once|16|TRBV29-1|.|TRBJ2-1
TGCAGCGTAAAAAACGCCAGGAAAAATTTCTACAATGGGCAGTTCTTC
CSVKNARKNFYNGQFF
>many|14|TRBV6-1|.|TRBJ1-3
TGTGCCAGCAGTGACCGGGCCTCTGGAAACACCATATATTTT
CASSDRASGNTIYF
>many|18|TRBV7-9|.|TRBJ2-2
TGTGCCAGCAGCTTAGACCTCAACTCCCATACAGTGACCGGGGAGCTGTTTTTT
CASSLDLNSHTVTGELFF
>few|13|TRBV7-9|.|TRBJ2-3
TGTGCCAGCAGCTTATACCACCCAGATACGCAGTATTTT
CASSLYHPDTQYF
>.|14|TRBV6-1|.|TRBJ1-6
TGTGCCAGCATACAGAGCTCCTATAATTCACCCCCCCACTTT
CASIQSSYNSPPHF
>.|16|TRBV7-9|.|TRBJ1-4
TGTGCCAGCAGCTTAACGTCAGGACTTACTAATGAAAAACTGTTTTTT
CASSLTSGLTNEKLFF
>many|13|TRBV28|.|TRBJ2-3
TGTGCCAGCAGTCAGCGGATCACAGATACGCAGTATTTT
CASSQRITDTQYF
>.|16|TRBV7-9|.|TRBJ2-2
TGTGCCAGCAGCTTTACGGAGACAGCGAACACCGGGGAGCTGTTTTTT
CASSFTETANTGELFF
>few|15|TRBV29-1|.|TRBJ2-7
TGCAGCGTTGAAGGTCAGGACGGAGCTTTCTACGAGCAGTACTTC
CSVEGQDGAFYEQYF
>many|15|TRBV3-1|TRBD1|TRBJ1-1
TGTGCCAGCAGCCGGGGGGGACAGTTGAACACTGAAGCTTTCTTT
CASSRGGQLNTEAFF
>few|15|TRBV25-1|.|TRBJ2-1
TGTGCCAGCGCCCCACACCCGAGCTCCTACAATGAGCAGTTCTTC
CASAPHPSSYNEQFF
>many|17|TRBV18|.|TRBJ2-7
TGTGCCAGCTCACAGACCGGAGTTGCGAGCAACTCATACGAGCAGTACTTC
CASSQTGVASNSYEQYF
>few|17|TRBV25-1|TRBD1|TRBJ1-1
TGTGCCAGCAGTTCATTCCCAGGGGGCGGGATGGACACTGAAGCTTTCTTT
CASSSFPGGGMDTEAFF
>.|17|TRBV18|.|TRBJ1-4
TGTGCCAGCTCACAGGCTTCGACGGACGCAACTAATGAAAAACTGTTTTTT
CASSQASTDATNEKLFF
>.|13|TRBV10-3|.|TRBJ2-5
TGTGCCATCAGTGATAGTGGGAAAGAGACCCAGTACTTC
CAISDSGKETQYF
>.|15|TRBV9|TRBD2|TRBJ2-1
TGTGCCAGCACCCCGGGGGAGGGCCTTTACAATGAGCAGTTCTTC
CASTPGEGLYNEQFF
>few|17|TRBV27|TRBD1|TRBJ1-5
TGTGCCAGCAGTTCGAACCCCCAGACAGGGGTTCAACAGCCCCAGCATTTT
CASSSNPQTGVQQPQHF
>many|14|TRBV3-1|.|TRBJ2-7
TGTGCCAGCAGCCAAGTGTCCGTCCCCTACGAGCAGTACTTC
CASSQVSVPYEQYF